This T cell receptor beta chain was identified during a study of cytomegalovirus exposure and HLA in healthy donors. The overall study: Sequencing of 150 million to 200 million T cells in an earlier analysis found more than 100 million unique TCR beta sequences. The study, taken as a whole, reports: The study found most TCR sequences rare, yet found some public TCRs in many donors.

The PCR ran on 60 Vbeta and 13 Jbeta primers. In the authors' methods: A later analysis counted 80 million or so unique TCR beta chains, some 12 million shared. Some clones are missing from TCRdb's copy, which holds only in-frame ones; the method was immunoSEQ multiplex PCR. The DNA was the basis for D and trimming; V, J and clone size are from that table. The table shows over 100,000 clones, with over 60% occurring only once. The CDR3 length is 15 residues. V lost 3 bases to trimming and J lost 3 bases; unmatched junction nucleotides: 3. In germline, CDR1 is MRHNA, CDR2 SNTAGT. Details on this clone: Its matching antigen is unknown.

Sequenced sample: PBMCs. This sequence was found in a woman in her twenties or thirties in good health and CMV-seropositive. V gene TRBV6-4 combines with J gene TRBJ2-2; 8 bases fit TRBD2. CDR3 region: CASSEGTRDTGELFF. The CDR3 DNA sequence: TGTGCCAGCAGTGAAGGGACTAGGGACACCGGGGAGCTGTTTTTT.